The clone carrying this T cell receptor (beta chain) was seen more than once but under ten times. Antigen specificity is unknown. The ends were cut back, 6 bases at V and 3 bases at J, with 12 bases in the middle. The CDR3 length is 13 residues. Germline V gene lookup returns CDR1 LGHNA and CDR2 YSLEER. The sample belongs to a study of response to subunit inactivated influenza vaccine. Overall study results and limits: There was a suggestion from the authors that each seasonal influenza vaccination recruits few new T cells.

TCRdb reprocessed the RT-PCR reads via MiXCR and lists one record per CDR3 protein. Here the sample spans hundreds of thousands of distinct CDR3 sequences, less than 20% being singletons. This chain connects TRBV4-3 to TRBJ2-7; D is undetermined. This sample comprised PBMCs from blood, obtained 4 to 6 days after vaccination. This clonotype was sampled from a man aged 45 to 65 who received an inactivated influenza vaccine. The CDR3 coding sequence is TGCGCCAGCAGTCCAAACCAATTCTACGAGCAGTACTTC. Its protein product is CASSPNQFYEQYF.